The T cell receptor beta chain described here comes from a study of CXCR3-negative and CXCR3-positive naive CD8 T cells. Regarding the study as a whole: No difference in surface CD5 was seen between naive subsets, and TCR strength was inferred from TRB CDR3 properties.

5' RACE that incorporated UMI labels was used to prepare the TRB cDNA libraries. Following a re-call of the 5' RACE reads, TCRdb has one entry per CDR3 protein and lacks DNA. Reported are tens of thousands of distinct CDR3 sequences; the ten largest clones contain approximately 15%. On this clonotype: The antigen is not known.

Germline-derived CDR1 and CDR2 are PRHDT and FYEKMQ (reference sequence). This CDR3 region has 16 residues. The source of this sequence is a human donor in good health. Some clones in this sample may be carry-over from other donors' samples. Sequenced material: memory CD8+ T cells from blood. The chain couples TRBV13 to TRBJ1-2; TCRdb's D call, TRBD1, is unchecked because there is no DNA. The CDR3 region is CASSSNPGTGRSGYTF.